This T cell receptor (beta chain) was found in a study of control samples from healthy donors and cancer patients (dated by TCRdb to the early 2020s). Looking up the germline V gene yields CDR1 SNHLY and CDR2 FYNNEI. V and J lose 5 bases and 3 bases, and a span of 13 bases separates them. The cysteine opens and the phenylalanine closes a CDR3 of 14 amino acids. Only the CDR3 DNA is retained, 42 bases long and in frame from the first base. Libraries were made using the immunoSEQ multiplex PCR assay. This is the immuneACCESS table as TCRdb keeps it, with only in-frame sequences that have V and J called. A part of the clones is gone; compared with another copy, unresolved V genes explain less than half, and the rest is unexplained. A total of around 180,000 clones appear in this sample, 75% to 95% of them only once. 2% to 2.5% of the sample is taken by the ten largest. Remarks on this clone: The specificity of this receptor is unknown. Per-nucleotide qualities are absent, and no much larger clonotype sits a single base away.

The chain uses TRBV2 and TRBJ1-2, and perhaps TRBD1 as D gene, on 5 matching bases. This sequence originates from a woman aged 40 to 50 in good health. Input material: blood. The nucleotides are TGTGCCAGCAGTTTCGGCAGGGCCTACTATGGCTACACCTTC. The encoded protein is CASSFGRAYYGYTF.